The 32 T cell receptor beta chains below come from one sample, sequenced in a study of tumor and adjacent non-tumor tissue in lung cancer (dated by TCRdb to 2016 to 2019). The library was generated by multiplex PCR. Sequencing relied on an Illumina HiSeq 2500. TCRbeta libraries were constructed through three rounds of nested PCR with primers (Table S4) according to protocols modified from ARM-PCR. The raw public reads went through TCRdb reprocessing: fastp at Q25, MiXCR clone calling, in-frame beta chains kept. Here each entry gathers all rows of one CDR3 protein and keeps the most common genes and DNA. The sample records over 100,000 distinct CDR3 sequences, around 75% of which are singletons. The ten largest clones add up to under 45% of the sample. RNA was isolated from bulk unsorted tissue, and RNA quality was assessed with a NanoDrop ND-1000 and an Agilent 2100. The sample taken for sequencing was lung tumor tissue. All receptors derive from a woman aged 55-69 years with non-small cell lung cancer.

The chain joins TRBV6-5 to TRBJ2-1, with 7 positions matching TRBD1. The CDR3 runs to 16 residues. CDR1 is MNHEY and CDR2 is SVGAGI in the germline V gene. CDR3 amino acids: CTNSYYAGQGVDEQFF. CDR3 DNA sequence: TGTACCAACAGTTACTATGCAGGGCAGGGGGTAGATGAGCAGTTCTTC.

With regard to this clonotype: At one boundary the junction diverges from the germline segment, which might be a read error. V usage is TRBV11-2 and J usage is TRBJ1-2; D call uncertain. Germline loops: CDR1 SGHAT, CDR2 FQNNGV. There are 13 residues in the CDR3. CDR3 loop: CANSLDRLAGYTF. The CDR3 bases are TGTGCCAACAGCTTGGATCGTTTAGCGGGGTACACCTTC.

This clonotype was counted a few times. V usage is TRBV14 and J usage is TRBJ2-4, with TRBD2 matching 9 bases. The CDR3 is 17 amino acids. CDR1 is SGHDN and CDR2 is FVKESK in the germline V gene. The J segment lost 7 bases and the V segment lost 1 base, leaving 11 bases of the junction unmatched. The CDR3, as DNA: TGTGCCAGCAGCCAAGTCGGTGCGGGAGGGCCTCTGAACATTCAGTACTTC. Its protein product is CASSQVGAGGPLNIQYF. Using reference TRBV14 and TRBJ2-4 for the parts outside the CDR3, the full variable domain is EAGVTQFPSHSVIEKGQTVTLRCDPISGHDNLYWYRRVMGKEIKFLLHFVKESKQDESGMPNNRFLAERTGGTYSTLKVQPAELEDSGVYFCASSQVGAGGPLNIQYFGAGTRLSVL.

Details on this clonotype: This CDR3 fails to terminate in the conserved phenylalanine or tryptophan, so it likely reflects a read error. The J gene is TRBJ2-5, the V gene TRBV12-3 or TRBV12-4, with unresolved D. Trimming removed 5 bases at V and 4 bases at J, with 11 bases between. The CDR3 is 13 residues long. The CDR3 DNA follows: TGTGCCAGCAGTATGACATGGGTAGAGACCCAGTACTTA. It yields the protein CASSMTWVETQYL.

Ten or more counts support this clonotype. The rearrangement joins TRBV28 to TRBJ1-6; 8 nucleotides agree with TRBD1. CDR1 and CDR2 from the germline V gene are MDHEN and SYDVKM. The ends lost 5 bases at V and 7 bases at J; junction bases unmatched: 4. This CDR3 comprises 14 residues. The CDR3 DNA reads as TGTGCCAGCAGTGGCGGACAGGGAAATTCACCCCTCCACTTT. The encoded protein is CASSGGQGNSPLHF.

As to this clonotype: This sequence may be a read error, since a much larger clone differs from it by one base. The chain carries TRBV12-3 or TRBV12-4 and TRBJ2-1, with 7 bases matching TRBD1. This CDR3 has 16 residues. The CDR3: CASTPWEGGSDNELFF. The DNA of the CDR3 is TGTGCCAGCACCCCCTGGGAAGGGGGCTCGGACAATGAGCTGTTCTTC.

This clonotype showed up just once. The chain uses TRBV6-6 and TRBJ2-1; 7 bases match TRBD2. J was trimmed by 0 bases and V by 8 bases; bases with no gene match: 7. CDR1 and CDR2 from the germline V gene are MNHNY and SVGAGI (reference sequence). This CDR3 contains 15 residues. CDR3 loop: CASDLGGSSYNEQFF. The CDR3 DNA reads TGTGCCAGCGACCTGGGGGGGAGCTCCTACAATGAGCAGTTCTTC.

This clonotype has only one observation. Germline and junction disagree at one end, which may indicate a read error. The V call is TRBV20-1, the J call TRBJ2-2; TRBD1 is a possible D gene (6 bases). There are 12 residues in the CDR3. Per the germline V gene, CDR1 is DFQATT and CDR2 is SNEGSKA (reference sequence). The CDR3: CNANGQIGEPFF. The CDR3 DNA follows: TGCAATGCTAATGGACAGATCGGGGAGCCGTTTTTT.

On this clonotype itself: A single base separates this from a much larger clone, so it may be a read error. The chain joins TRBV2 to TRBJ2-5; no reliable D call. Germline CDR1 reads SNHLY; CDR2 reads FYNNEI. The V gene lost 8 bases and the J gene lost 3 bases, with 16 bases spanning the gap. The CDR3 is 14 amino acids. The CDR3 DNA reads TGTGCCAGCTGGGTCGGGTGTGGGGAAGAGACCCAGTACTTC. Translating it yields CASWVGCGEETQYF.

Notes on this clonotype: A junction boundary mismatches the germline segment, possibly from a read error. V and J are TRBV11-3 and TRBJ2-7, with D perhaps TRBD1 (6 bases). CDR3 length: 14 residues. The germline CDR1 and CDR2 sequences are SGHNT and YENEEA. CDR3 loop: CANSWGTFSYEQCF. The CDR3 DNA reads as TGTGCCAACAGCTGGGGGACATTCTCCTACGAGCAGTGCTTC.

The chain links TRBV11-3 to TRBJ2-1; D is perhaps TRBD1 (5 bases). From germline, CDR1 is SGHNT and CDR2 YENEEA. V was cut by 10 bases and J by 5 bases, with 18 bases left in between. The CDR3 is 14 amino acids. CDR3 nucleotides: TGTGCCACCTCCTTAGGGGCGCCTAACAATGAGCAGTTCTTC. Translated: CATSLGAPNNEQFF.

This clonotype was recorded at least ten times. The chain recombines TRBV11-3 with TRBJ2-4; D not certain. The CDR3 runs 18 residues. The germline V gene has CDR1 SGHNT and CDR2 YENEEA. Trimming cost V 0 bases and J 2 bases, with 17 bases left between them. The CDR3 bases are TGTGCCAGCAGCTTAGAAGGCCAGGCTATTAGCCCCAAAAACATTCAGTACTTC. As protein: CASSLEGQAISPKNIQYF.

Details on this clonotype: An end of the junction does not agree with germline; a read error may underlie this. The J gene is TRBJ1-1, the V gene TRBV20-1; TRBD1 matches 9 bases. CDR3 size: 14 residues. CDR1 and CDR2 (germline): DFQATT, SNEGSKA (reference sequence). The CDR3 is CSAGGGTGRTEAVF. The CDR3 nucleotides are TGCAGTGCTGGGGGGGGGACAGGGAGGACTGAGGCTGTCTTT.

This clonotype showed up just a few times. The V gene is TRBV28, the J gene TRBJ2-7; D gene unclear. Germline V lookup: CDR1 MDHEN, CDR2 SYDVKM. V lost 7 bases to trimming and J lost 9 bases, with 13 bases between them. The CDR3 runs 11 residues. The CDR3 DNA reads as TGTGCCAGCAATATGCTAATAAGGCAGTACTTC. The encoded protein is CASNMLIRQYF.

As to this clonotype: An end of the junction does not agree with germline; a read error may underlie this. The chain combines TRBV11-3 with TRBJ2-7; perhaps D is TRBD1 or TRBD2 (5 bases each). The CDR3 has 15 amino acids. Germline CDR1 is SGHNT and CDR2 is YENEEA. The CDR3 nucleotides read TGTACCAGCAGCAACCGGGACGGTTTTTCCTATGAGCAGTACTTC. Its translation: CTSSNRDGFSYEQYF.

This clonotype was observed a few times. A much larger clone sits a single nucleotide away, making a read error possible. This rearrangement joins TRBV29-1 to TRBJ2-7, with TRBD1 matching 9 bases. The CDR3 is 12 amino acids. Germline values: CDR1 SQVTM, CDR2 ANQGSEA. V lost 6 bases and J lost 6; bases outside the gene matches: 6. CDR3 amino acids: CSVRTGDCEQYF. The CDR3 bases are TGCAGCGTCCGGACAGGGGATTGCGAGCAGTACTTC.

To note about this clonotype: Relative to the germline gene, one junction end is altered; a read error may explain this. The genes are TRBV6-2 or TRBV6-3 and TRBJ2-2; D is uncertain. The germline V gene has CDR1 MNHEY and CDR2 SVGEGT. This CDR3 is 12 amino acids long. The CDR3 region has the DNA TGTGCAAGCAGTTACTTGTCCGAGGAGCTGTTTTTT. Amino acid sequence: CASSYLSEELFF.

A note on this clonotype: Possible read error: a much larger clone is one base away. The chain uses TRBV20-1 and TRBJ1-1; possibly TRBD1 for D (6 bases). Germline CDR1 is DFQATT and CDR2 is SNEGSKA (reference sequence). The CDR3 totals 13 residues. The CDR3 nucleotides are TGCACTGCTAGTAAGAAACAGGGAGGTAAAGCTTTCTTT. Its protein product is CTASKKQGGKAFF.

On this clonotype itself: The junction differs from germline at one of its ends, possibly a read error. V usage is TRBV11-3 and J usage is TRBJ2-5, with 12 bases identical to TRBD1. Per the germline V gene, CDR1 is SGHNT and CDR2 is YENEEA. The CDR3 is 16 residues long. CDR3 sequence reads: CASSLSGTGGSESQYF. In nucleotides, the CDR3 is TGTGCCAGCAGCCTCTCCGGGACAGGGGGCTCAGAGTCCCAGTACTTC.

This clonotype was seen a single time. V gene TRBV11-2 combines with J gene TRBJ1-2; no clear D. CDR1 SGHAT and CDR2 FQNNGV come from the germline V gene. The CDR3 extends over 12 amino acids. The V end lost 4 bases, the J end lost 13 bases, and 16 bases lay between the germline ends. In DNA, the CDR3 is TGTGCCAGCAGCTCAGGTTCGGAAGTCTTCACCTTC. Encoded protein: CASSSGSEVFTF.

A few counts support this clonotype. This chain connects TRBV20-1 to TRBJ2-1, with TRBD2 matching over 9 bases. Trimming took 6 bases from V and 11 from J; bases not matched to a gene: 14. Germline-derived CDR1 and CDR2 are DFQATT and SNEGSKA (reference sequence). This CDR3 region has 14 residues. The CDR3 bases are TGCAGTGCCGAGGTGCTAGCGGGATTGAATAAGCAGTTCTTC. It codes for CSAEVLAGLNKQFF.

Note on this clonotype: Being one base from a much bigger clone, this may be a read error. The V call is TRBV6-1, the J call TRBJ1-1; 8 positions agree with TRBD1. CDR3 length: 16 amino acids. Germline V gives CDR1 MNHNS, CDR2 SASEGT. CDR3 in amino acids: CASSEEGDRTNSEAFF. The DNA for the CDR3 is TGTGCCAGCAGTGAGGAGGGGGACAGGACGAACAGTGAAGCTTTCTTT.

This clonotype came up many times. The chain couples TRBV28 to TRBJ1-6; D remains unclear. Trimming took off 7 bases at V and 5 bases at J, with 3 bases between the two ends. The CDR3 loop spans 11 amino acids. Germline V gives CDR1 MDHEN, CDR2 SYDVKM. The CDR3 bases are TGTGCCAGCACAGATAATTCACCCCTCCACTTT. Residues: CASTDNSPLHF. The whole variable domain, filled in from reference TRBV28 and TRBJ1-6, reads DVKVTQSSRYLVKRTGEKVFLECVQDMDHENMFWYRQDPGLGLRLIYFSYDVKMKEKGDIPEGYSVSREKKERFSLILESASTNQTSMYLCASTDNSPLHFGNGTRLTVT.

The rearrangement uses TRBV7-8 and TRBJ2-1; D unclear. The CDR3 loop spans 15 amino acids. CDR1 and CDR2 (germline): SGHVS, FQNEAQ. Trimming took off 1 base at V and 6 bases at J, with 13 bases between the two ends. The CDR3 spells CASSLGQTFGNEQFF. DNA of the CDR3: TGTGCCAGCAGCTTAGGGCAGACCTTTGGCAATGAGCAGTTCTTC.

The table lists this clonotype with a count of one. This may come from a read error, since a much larger clone is one base off. The CDR3 sequence: CASSLSLATFSYEQYF. The CDR3 DNA follows: TGTGCCAGCAGTTTATCACTAGCGACCTTCTCCTACGAGCAGTACTTC. The chain joins TRBV28 to TRBJ2-7, with 7 bases that match TRBD2. This CDR3 contains 16 residues. Trimming took 1 base from V and 0 from J; bases not matched to a gene: 6. Germline V gives CDR1 MDHEN, CDR2 SYDVKM.

The chain couples TRBV11-1 to TRBJ1-1; no firm D call. CDR1 is SGHAT, CDR2 FQDESV, per germline (reference sequence). The CDR3 sequence is 14 residues long. The CDR3 nucleotides read TGTACCACGAAGCAGATGTTCGTGGACACTGAAGCTTTCTTT. It yields the protein CTTKQMFVDTEAFF. The variable domain in full, with the rest retrieved from reference TRBV11-1 and TRBJ1-1, is EAEVAQSPRYKITEKSQAVAFWCDPISGHATLYWYRQILGQGPELLVQFQDESVVDDSQLPKDRFSAERLKGVDSTLKIQPAELGDSAMYLCTTKQMFVDTEAFFGQGTRLTVV.

As to this clonotype: The junction shows a germline mismatch at one end, possibly a read error. V gene TRBV11-2 combines with J gene TRBJ1-2; D gene ambiguous. In germline, CDR1 is SGHAT, CDR2 FQNNGV. This CDR3 has 13 residues. In DNA, the CDR3 is TGTGCCAGCAGCGTGGATCGTTTAGCGGAGTACACCTTT. As protein: CASSVDRLAEYTF.

About this clonotype itself: One junction end disagrees with the germline gene, perhaps due to a read error. The CDR3 DNA reads TGTGCCAACAGTTATACGGACAGCTCCACAGATACACAGTATTTT. It specifies CANSYTDSSTDTQYF. This rearrangement joins TRBV6-2 or TRBV6-3 to TRBJ2-3; a possible D gene is TRBD1 (6 bases). The CDR3 has 15 amino acids. Per the germline V gene, CDR1 is MNHEY and CDR2 is SVGEGT.

As concerns this clonotype: The junction and the germline gene differ at one end; a read error may be behind it. V gene TRBV11-1 combines with J gene TRBJ1-2, with D perhaps matching TRBD1 (6 bases). Germline V CDR1 and CDR2: SGHAT, FQDESV (reference sequence). This CDR3 spans 14 amino acids. The CDR3: CVISSQGPLYGYTF. CDR3 DNA: TGTGTCATCAGCTCACAGGGCCCGCTCTATGGCTATACCTTC.

The chain is built from TRBV29-1 and TRBJ2-3; tentative D call: TRBD1 (8 bases). V dropped 6 bases and J dropped 12 bases, with 22 bases sitting between them. In germline, CDR1 is SQVTM, CDR2 ANQGSEA. The CDR3 has 13 residues. In nucleotides, the CDR3 is TGCAGCGTAGACAGGGGAGGGACAGATATTCAGTATTTT. Translation: CSVDRGGTDIQYF.

This clonotype was seen just once. A much larger clone lies one base from this, so it may be a read error. V is TRBV20-1 and J is TRBJ2-1; TRBD2 agrees at 7 bases. The CDR3 sequence is 17 residues long. Looked up from germline, CDR1 is DFQATT and CDR2 is SNEGSKA (reference sequence). Trimming cost V 0 bases and J 3 bases; bases outside gene matches: 11. The CDR3 sequence: CSARDAGRASNYNEQFF. The CDR3 DNA sequence: TGCAGTGCTAGAGATGCGGGGAGGGCCAGTAACTACAATGAGCAGTTCTTC.

With regard to this clonotype: The junction shows a germline mismatch at one end, possibly a read error. This sequence joins TRBV4-1 and TRBJ1-4; D may be TRBD1 (6 bases). The germline CDR1 and CDR2 sequences are MGHRA and YSYEKL. The CDR3 totals 18 residues. The CDR3, as DNA: TGCGCCAGCTGCCAGGGGTTCCCTCTAGCTGGAACTAATGAAAAACTGTTTTTT. Translation: CASCQGFPLAGTNEKLFF.